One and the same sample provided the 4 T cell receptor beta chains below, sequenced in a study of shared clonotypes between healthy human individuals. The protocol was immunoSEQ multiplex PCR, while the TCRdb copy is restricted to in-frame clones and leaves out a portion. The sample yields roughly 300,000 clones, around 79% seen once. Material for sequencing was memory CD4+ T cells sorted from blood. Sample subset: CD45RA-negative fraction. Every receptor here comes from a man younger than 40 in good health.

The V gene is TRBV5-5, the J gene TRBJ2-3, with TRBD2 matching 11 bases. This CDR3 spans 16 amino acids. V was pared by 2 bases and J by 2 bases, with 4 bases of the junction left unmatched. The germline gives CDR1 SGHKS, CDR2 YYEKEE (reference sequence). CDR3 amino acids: CASSLLAGAITDTQYF. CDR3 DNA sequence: TGTGCCAGCAGCTTACTAGCGGGAGCGATCACAGATACGCAGTATTTT.

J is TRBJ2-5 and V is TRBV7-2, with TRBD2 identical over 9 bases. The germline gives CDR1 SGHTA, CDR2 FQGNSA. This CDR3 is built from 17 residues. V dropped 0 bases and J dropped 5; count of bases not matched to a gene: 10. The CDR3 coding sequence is TGTGCCAGCAGCTTAGCGCGGGGCGGGAGGGCCTTGGAGACCCAGTACTTC. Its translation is CASSLARGGRALETQYF.

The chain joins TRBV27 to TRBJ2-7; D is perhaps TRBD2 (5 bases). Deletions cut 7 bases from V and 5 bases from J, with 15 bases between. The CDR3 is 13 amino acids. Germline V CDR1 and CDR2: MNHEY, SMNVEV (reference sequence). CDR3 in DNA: TGTGCCAGCATCGGTCGCCTAGCCCACGAGCAGTACTTC. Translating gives CASIGRLAHEQYF.

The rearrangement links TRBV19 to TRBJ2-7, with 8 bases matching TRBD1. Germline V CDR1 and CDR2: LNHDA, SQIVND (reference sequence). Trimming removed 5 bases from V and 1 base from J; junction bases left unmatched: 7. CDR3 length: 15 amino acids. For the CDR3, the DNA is TGTGCCAGTAGTGCAACCGGGACAGGATCCTACGAGCAGTACTTC. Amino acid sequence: CASSATGTGSYEQYF.